The next 5 T cell receptor beta chains were all read from a single sample in a study of blood T cells in healthy people across ages (dated by TCRdb to between 2014 and 2016). Library creation used 5' RACE. Sequencing was performed on an Illumina HiSeq 2500. The second PCR ran for about 6 to 11 cycles and used a J-beta primer mix along with a sample-barcoded 5' primer. TCRdb itself trimmed the public reads at Q25 with fastp, ran MiXCR and retained productive beta chains. Each CDR3 protein gets just one entry, which takes the most common genes and DNA from the rows behind it. For this sample there are 600,000 to 1,000,000 distinct CDR3 sequences; more than 45% appear just once. About 20% of the sample is in the top ten clones. Input material: blood. The source is a man aged 25 to 40 in good health.

This clonotype was counted between two and nine times. The CDR3 loop reads CASRGTDPYRGANVLTF. As DNA, the CDR3 is TGCGCCAGCAGAGGGACAGACCCTTACAGGGGGGCCAACGTCCTGACTTTC. This chain uses TRBV5-1 with TRBJ2-6; 7 bases map to TRBD1. The CDR3 has 17 residues. CDR1 is SGHRS, CDR2 YFSETQ, per germline. Trimming cost V 5 bases and J 4 bases; bases outside gene matches: 12. The variable domain in full, completed from reference TRBV5-1 and TRBJ2-6, reads KAGVTQTPRYLIKTRGQQVTLSCSPISGHRSVSWYQQTPGQGLQFLFEYFSETQRNKGNFPGRFSGRQFSNSRSEMNVSTLELGDSALYLCASRGTDPYRGANVLTFGAGSRLTVL.

The chain recombines TRBV20-1 with TRBJ2-5; the D is unclear. Looked up from germline, CDR1 is DFQATT and CDR2 is SNEGSKA (reference sequence). V lost 0 bases and J lost 7, with 18 bases in between. CDR3 length: 15 residues. The CDR3 sequence is CSARDLPEPLGTQYF. In DNA form, the CDR3 reads TGCAGTGCTAGAGATCTGCCAGAGCCCTTGGGGACCCAGTACTTC.

The chain combines TRBV29-1 with TRBJ2-5; D remains unclear. This CDR3 region has 11 residues. In germline, CDR1 is SQVTM, CDR2 ANQGSEA. CDR3: CSMYTQETQYF. Here the CDR3 DNA reads TGCAGTATGTACACACAAGAGACCCAGTACTTC.

The CDR3 region is CSARAGDLLVHEQFF. In nucleotides, the CDR3 is TGCAGTGCTAGAGCGGGGGACTTACTCGTCCATGAGCAGTTCTTC. The chain carries TRBV20-1 and TRBJ2-1, with D maybe TRBD2 (6 bases). V lost 1 base, J lost 8 bases, and 18 bases lay in between. Looked up from germline, CDR1 is DFQATT and CDR2 is SNEGSKA (reference sequence). The CDR3 is made up of 15 amino acids.

The rearrangement joins TRBV12-3 or TRBV12-4 to TRBJ1-1; the match to TRBD1 covers 11 bases. This CDR3 has 16 residues. The V gene end was trimmed by 6 bases and the J gene end by 0 bases; junction bases not matched to a gene: 6. The CDR3 nucleotides are TGTGCCAGCAGGCCCGGGACAGGGGGGCTGAACACTGAAGCTTTCTTT. Its protein product is CASRPGTGGLNTEAFF.